This passage covers 29 T cell receptor beta chains from one sample sequenced in a study of shared clonotypes between healthy human individuals. TCRdb keeps only in-frame clones here, not all; method: immunoSEQ multiplex PCR. The sample holds fewer than 600,000 clones, less than 85% seen once. Input material: PBMCs. The source is a woman aged 40 to 50 in good health. Some clones in this sample may be carry-over from other donors' samples.

This chain links TRBV27 with TRBJ2-3; TRBD2 matches at 9 bases. There are 17 residues in the CDR3. CDR1 and CDR2 (germline): MNHEY, SMNVEV (reference sequence). Germline trimming cut 5 bases from V and 0 bases from J; bases unmatched to any gene: 9. In DNA, the CDR3 is TGTGCCAGCAGTCCTACCCTAGCGGGACTCAGCACAGATACGCAGTATTTT. As protein: CASSPTLAGLSTDTQYF.

The rearrangement links TRBV9 to TRBJ1-6, with D perhaps TRBD1 (5 bases). The length of the CDR3 is 15 residues. V was clipped by 4 bases and J by 8 bases, with 16 bases between them. Germline CDR1 is SGDLS and CDR2 is YYNGEE. As DNA, the CDR3 is TGTGCCAGCAGCTCCCGAGGGGCGCTTGATTCACCCCTCCACTTT. This codes for CASSSRGALDSPLHF.

J is TRBJ2-5 and V is TRBV5-1, with TRBD2 identical over 10 bases. This CDR3 comprises 15 residues. Losses at the gene ends were 1 base for V and 1 base for J; bases not matched to a gene: 1. The germline V gene has CDR1 SGHRS and CDR2 YFSETQ. CDR3 loop: CASSLLAGVQETQYF. The CDR3 DNA reads TGCGCCAGCAGCTTGCTAGCGGGAGTCCAAGAGACCCAGTACTTC. Based on the CDR3 plus reference TRBV5-1 and TRBJ2-5, the full variable domain is KAGVTQTPRYLIKTRGQQVTLSCSPISGHRSVSWYQQTPGQGLQFLFEYFSETQRNKGNFPGRFSGRQFSNSRSEMNVSTLELGDSALYLCASSLLAGVQETQYFGPGTRLLVL.

The V and J genes are TRBV6-5 and TRBJ2-7, with D unclear. The germline V gene has CDR1 MNHEY and CDR2 SVGAGI. Trimming shortened V by 2 bases and J by 0 bases, and 8 bases separated the two germline ends. The CDR3 sequence is 14 residues long. CDR3 in amino acids: CASSYVIGSYEQYF. The CDR3 DNA follows: TGTGCCAGCAGTTACGTAATTGGCTCCTACGAGCAGTACTTC.

The chain has TRBV2 and TRBJ2-1; 10 positions agree with TRBD2. V trimming: 5 bases; J trimming: 5 bases; junction bases outside the gene matches: 3. The CDR3 loop spans 14 amino acids. Germline values: CDR1 SNHLY, CDR2 FYNNEI. CDR3 sequence reads: CASSLSGRNNEQFF. CDR3 sequence (DNA): TGTGCCAGCAGTCTTAGCGGGAGGAACAATGAGCAGTTCTTC.

This sequence joins TRBV7-9 and TRBJ2-5; 7 bases agree with TRBD2. Germline CDR1 is SEHNR and CDR2 is FQNEAQ (reference sequence). There are 14 residues in the CDR3. V was clipped by 2 bases and J by 2 bases; unmatched bases: 2. The CDR3 DNA follows: TGTGCCAGCAGCTTAATGGGGGGGCAAGAGACCCAGTACTTC. As protein: CASSLMGGQETQYF.

V gene TRBV27 combines with J gene TRBJ2-3, with D unresolved. Looked up from germline, CDR1 is MNHEY and CDR2 is SMNVEV (reference sequence). Trimming stripped 7 bases from V and 0 bases from J, with 14 bases between. The CDR3 loop spans 15 amino acids. The CDR3 coding sequence is TGTGCCAGCAACATGGGATACTCGAGCACAGATACGCAGTATTTT. It yields the protein CASNMGYSSTDTQYF.

The rearrangement uses TRBV27 and TRBJ1-2, with TRBD1 matching over 7 bases. V trimming: 5 bases; J trimming: 0 bases; junction bases outside the gene matches: 3. The length of the CDR3 is 14 residues. From germline, CDR1 is MNHEY and CDR2 SMNVEV (reference sequence). The DNA for the CDR3 is TGTGCCAGCAGTCTGGGACAGACTAACTATGGCTACACCTTC. It codes for CASSLGQTNYGYTF.

The rearrangement joins TRBV6-5 to TRBJ1-6, with TRBD1 as a possible D gene (5 bases). CDR1 is MNHEY, CDR2 SVGAGI, per germline. V was pared by 6 bases and J by 7 bases, with 10 bases between. The CDR3 sequence is 13 residues long. The CDR3 sequence: CASREPGNSPLHF. As DNA, the CDR3 is TGTGCCAGCAGGGAACCAGGGAATTCACCCCTCCACTTT.

This chain joins TRBV14 and TRBJ1-5, with D possibly TRBD1 on 5 matching bases. This CDR3 is built from 15 residues. Per germline, CDR1 SGHDN and CDR2 FVKESK. V was trimmed by 1 base and J by 6 bases, leaving 13 bases between them. CDR3 DNA sequence: TGTGCCAGCAGCCAAGGTGGGGCAGGCTCTCAGCCCCAGCATTTT. Encoded protein: CASSQGGAGSQPQHF.

This clone has a handful of counts. The V gene is TRBV4-2, the J gene TRBJ2-2; tentatively, D is TRBD2 (6 bases). In germline, CDR1 is LGHNA, CDR2 YNFKEQ. The CDR3 sequence is 20 residues long. Trimming took 3 bases from V and 0 from J, leaving 23 bases between them. CDR3 nucleotides: TGTGCCAGCAGCCATTGGTCGGCGGGACGGATTACTCCGAACACCGGGGAGCTGTTTTTT. It specifies CASSHWSAGRITPNTGELFF.

The V call is TRBV5-7, the J call TRBJ2-5; possibly TRBD1 for D (5 bases). TRBV5-7 is marked as an open reading frame, function uncertain. The CDR3 has 14 amino acids. Trimming took 3 bases from V and 6 from J, leaving 15 bases between them. The CDR3 spells CASSWSSRAQTQYF. CDR3 coding DNA: TGTGCCAGCAGCTGGTCCTCCAGGGCTCAGACCCAGTACTTC.

The chain couples TRBV28 to TRBJ2-7; tentative D call: TRBD1 (7 bases). Trimming shortened V by 5 bases and J by 3 bases, and 20 bases separated the two germline ends. The CDR3 has 16 amino acids. The germline gives CDR1 MDHEN, CDR2 SYDVKM. Written as DNA, the CDR3 is TGTGCCAGCAGTGCCAATGCAGGGGGGTCTTTCTACGAGCAGTACTTC. Translation gives CASSANAGGSFYEQYF.

This rearrangement joins TRBV11-2 to TRBJ2-7; D is perhaps TRBD1 or TRBD2 (5 bases each). CDR3 size: 15 residues. In germline, CDR1 is SGHAT, CDR2 FQNNGV. V lost 4 bases to trimming and J lost 3 bases, with 16 bases between them. The CDR3 region has the DNA TGTGCCAGCAGCTACCGGGACCTAACCATCTACGAGCAGTACTTC. As protein: CASSYRDLTIYEQYF.

The genes are TRBV28 and TRBJ1-3; unclear D gene. CDR3 size: 15 residues. Trimming shortened V by 5 bases and J by 4 bases, and 15 bases separated the two germline ends. In germline, CDR1 is MDHEN, CDR2 SYDVKM. The CDR3 sequence is CASSAPSEIGNTIYF. CDR3 DNA: TGTGCCAGCAGTGCACCCTCGGAGATAGGAAACACCATATATTTT. The complete variable domain, with remaining parts taken from reference TRBV28 and TRBJ1-3, reads DVKVTQSSRYLVKRTGEKVFLECVQDMDHENMFWYRQDPGLGLRLIYFSYDVKMKEKGDIPEGYSVSREKKERFSLILESASTNQTSMYLCASSAPSEIGNTIYFGEGSWLTVV.

The chain has TRBV28 and TRBJ2-5; 8 nucleotides agree with TRBD2. CDR1 is MDHEN, CDR2 SYDVKM, per germline. The CDR3 is 16 amino acids. Trimming took 2 bases from V and 1 from J; bases not matched to a gene: 6. The CDR3 reads CASSLGREGPQETQYF. The DNA for the CDR3 is TGTGCCAGCAGTTTAGGTCGGGAGGGCCCCCAAGAGACCCAGTACTTC.

The genes are TRBV25-1 and TRBJ1-1; D may be TRBD1 (6 bases). CDR1 is MGHDK and CDR2 is SYGVNS in the germline V gene. Trimming removed 11 bases from V and 2 bases from J, with 12 bases in between. CDR3 length: 12 residues. The CDR3 region is CAARGGNTEAFF. The CDR3 DNA follows: TGTGCCGCCCGAGGGGGAAACACTGAAGCTTTCTTT.

Comment on this clone: This CDR3 is also generated by other DNA sequences in the sample. The chain is built from TRBV7-2 and TRBJ2-3; D gene unclear. Looked up from germline, CDR1 is SGHTA and CDR2 is FQGNSA. The CDR3 spans 12 residues. Trimming took off 1 base at V and 4 bases at J, with 3 bases between the two ends. The CDR3 here is CASSLDSDTQYF. CDR3 nucleotide sequence: TGTGCCAGCAGCTTAGATTCAGATACGCAGTATTTT.

Many counts were recorded for this clone. The CDR3 here is CASSLLWTGASRSNQPQHF. The CDR3 coding sequence is TGTGCCAGCAGTTTACTTTGGACAGGGGCGAGTAGGAGCAATCAGCCCCAGCATTTT. The chain links TRBV28 to TRBJ1-5; 9 bases map to TRBD1. Germline CDR1 MDHEN, CDR2 SYDVKM. Trimming removed 2 bases from V and 1 base from J; junction bases left unmatched: 12. The CDR3 runs to 19 residues.

The chain combines TRBV30 with TRBJ2-7; possible D gene TRBD1, 6 bases. CDR3 length equals 12 residues. Germline V CDR1 and CDR2: GTSNPN, SVGIG (reference sequence). Trimming removed 5 bases from V and 3 bases from J, with 11 bases in between. The CDR3 reads CAWGDTRYEQYF. The CDR3, as DNA: TGTGCCTGGGGGGACACCCGCTACGAGCAGTACTTC.

The rearrangement links TRBV29-1 to TRBJ1-1; TRBD1 is a possible D gene (6 bases). Germline CDR1 reads SQVTM; CDR2 reads ANQGSEA. The CDR3 is 12 residues long. Trimming shortened V by 7 bases and J by 1 base, and 10 bases separated the two germline ends. The CDR3 DNA sequence: TGCAGCGCCGGGGGCGCGAACACTGAAGCTTTCTTT. It translates to CSAGGANTEAFF.

This CDR3 is CASRTYAGGSYNEQFF. CDR3 nucleotide sequence: TGTGCCAGCAGGACCTACGCAGGAGGTTCCTACAATGAGCAGTTCTTC. The chain is built from TRBV6-6 and TRBJ2-1; maybe TRBD2 (5 bases). The CDR3 extends over 16 amino acids. V lost 6 bases and J 1 base, leaving 16 bases between the germline ends. CDR1 and CDR2 from the germline V gene are MNHNY and SVGAGI (reference sequence).

The V call is TRBV9, the J call TRBJ2-4, with no clear D. V lost 0 bases to trimming and J lost 6 bases, with 7 bases between them. This CDR3 is 13 amino acids long. The germline V gene encodes CDR1 SGDLS and CDR2 YYNGEE. The CDR3 sequence is CASSVAGGNIQYF. The CDR3 nucleotides are TGTGCCAGCAGCGTAGCCGGCGGAAACATTCAGTACTTC.

Only a few counts were recorded for this clone. J is TRBJ2-5 and V is TRBV7-9; perhaps D is TRBD1 or TRBD2 (6 bases each). V was pared by 3 bases and J by 5 bases, with 16 bases between. This CDR3 is 15 amino acids long. From germline, CDR1 is SEHNR and CDR2 FQNEAQ (reference sequence). The CDR3 spells CASSLPTGTLETQYF. CDR3 coding DNA: TGTGCCAGCAGCTTGCCAACAGGGACTCTCGAGACCCAGTACTTC.

The J gene is TRBJ1-1, the V gene TRBV5-1; TRBD1 agrees at 10 bases. Germline CDR1 and CDR2: SGHRS and YFSETQ. The CDR3 sequence is 16 residues long. Unmatched junction bases numbered 7, after V lost 3 bases and J lost 2 bases. The CDR3 here is CASSSQGTGVNTEAFF. In DNA, the CDR3 is TGCGCCAGCAGCTCCCAGGGGACAGGGGTTAACACTGAAGCTTTCTTT. The full variable domain, its missing parts supplied by reference TRBV5-1 and TRBJ1-1, is KAGVTQTPRYLIKTRGQQVTLSCSPISGHRSVSWYQQTPGQGLQFLFEYFSETQRNKGNFPGRFSGRQFSNSRSEMNVSTLELGDSALYLCASSSQGTGVNTEAFFGQGTRLTVV.

The chain uses TRBV27 and TRBJ2-7, with D tentatively TRBD1 or TRBD2 (5 bases each). The CDR3 has 16 amino acids. Trimming shortened V by 6 bases and J by 5 bases, and 23 bases separated the two germline ends. Germline V gene lookup returns CDR1 MNHEY and CDR2 SMNVEV (reference sequence). CDR3: CASSPWGMGLGHEQYF. Written as DNA, the CDR3 is TGTGCCAGCAGCCCCTGGGGGATGGGGTTGGGGCACGAGCAGTACTTC.

This clone is medium-sized by share. V gene TRBV9 combines with J gene TRBJ2-7; TRBD2 matches 11 bases. The ends lost 0 bases at V and 7 bases at J; junction bases unmatched: 3. CDR3 length: 14 amino acids. Germline V lookup: CDR1 SGDLS, CDR2 YYNGEE. The CDR3 loop reads CASSVGSGREEQYF. The CDR3 DNA sequence: TGTGCCAGCAGCGTAGGTAGCGGGAGGGAAGAGCAGTACTTC.

This chain connects TRBV5-1 to TRBJ1-2, with 9 bases aligning to TRBD1. The CDR3 has 14 amino acids. The germline V gene has CDR1 SGHRS and CDR2 YFSETQ. V trimming: 1 base; J trimming: 8 bases; junction bases outside the gene matches: 6. CDR3 nucleotides: TGCGCCAGCAGCTTGTGGGGACAGGGATCAGGCTACACCTTC. Protein product: CASSLWGQGSGYTF.

This chain joins TRBV29-1 and TRBJ2-1; maybe TRBD1 (5 bases). The CDR3 runs 11 residues. Germline V gene lookup returns CDR1 SQVTM and CDR2 ANQGSEA. V was shortened by 4 bases and J by 6 bases, with 7 bases between the two germline ends. CDR3 nucleotides: TGCAGCGTTGGACAGTTCAATGAGCAGTTCTTC. As protein: CSVGQFNEQFF.